This TCR beta chain originates from a study of cytomegalovirus exposure and HLA in healthy donors. Study context: A subsequent analysis stated that the 95 to 150 validation repertoires were run on the same platform as the approximately 700 first-cohort repertoires.

Measured with immunoSEQ multiplex PCR; TCRdb has only the in-frame clones, and not every one. Of about 330,000 clones listed, 75% to 90% are singletons. From the roughly 110-subject validation cohort, which was separate from the approximately 670-subject first cohort, the donors were drawn. Germline loops: CDR1 MNHEY, CDR2 SVGAGI. The CDR3 sequence is 15 residues long. Trimming at V came to 7 bases and at J to 0 bases, leaving 5 bases not matched to a gene. The sequence derives from a young woman in good health and CMV-seronegative. This rearrangement joins TRBV6-5 to TRBJ1-3, with 8 nucleotides matching TRBD1. The sequencing sample was made of PBMCs. The CDR3 DNA follows: TGTGCCAGCATCGGGACAGGTTTCTCTGGAAACACCATATATTTT. It codes for CASIGTGFSGNTIYF.